This paragraph reports one TCR beta chain. The entry originates in a study of T cells in Graves' hyperthyroidism and ophthalmopathy. Amplification of TCR beta CDR3 regions used RNA as the template. A set of HTBI primers served as the primers for a first-round RT-PCR of the TCR CDR3. TCRdb reanalysed the multiplex PCR reads using MiXCR and keeps one entry per CDR3 protein. The sample has more than 600,000 distinct CDR3 sequences; roughly 15% are singletons. Diagnosing involved the use of clinical symptoms, serum thyroxine and TRAb, thyroid ultrasound and orbital computed tomography. Fresh peripheral blood, approximately 9.6 ml, yielded the PBMCs. Germline CDR1 and CDR2: MNHEY and SVGEGT. Trimming cost V 10 bases and J 0 bases, with 16 bases left between them. CDR3 length equals 14 residues.

The receptor was derived from a man aged 18 to 29 with Graves' hyperthyroidism. Sequencing was done on a sample of blood. This chain links TRBV6-2 or TRBV6-3 with TRBJ2-7; the D call may be TRBD1 or TRBD2 (5 bases each). The CDR3 DNA is TGTGCCACACGGGACGCCTCGAGCTCCTACGAGCAGTACTTC. It translates to CATRDASSSYEQYF.